Below, one TCR beta chain is given with its context. Germline V gives CDR1 MNHEY, CDR2 SVGAGI. The V gene end was trimmed by 8 bases and the J gene end by 9 bases; junction bases not matched to a gene: 12. This CDR3 has 15 amino acids. Data came from immunoSEQ multiplex PCR; TCRdb stores just in-frame clones and leaves some out. The sample has roughly 450,000 clones; roughly 91% are singletons. This entry comes from a study of blood T cell repertoires in COVID-19. Study as a whole: There were acute and convalescent COVID-19 samples, and they came from the United States, Italy and Spain. The cDNA or gDNA used as material had been derived from T cells, B-cell-depleted T cells, or PBMCs.

Recruits, aged about 18 to 89 years, lived in around 24 US areas. The study counted Cohort 3 donors as recovered given two negative PCRs, clearance, or symptom resolution. Sequencing was carried out using PBMCs or T cells enriched from blood (not recorded which). The receptor comes from a man between 18 and 35 years old who had recovered from COVID-19. This rearrangement joins TRBV6-5 to TRBJ1-6; TRBD1 matches at 8 bases. The CDR3 sequence is CASLRQGYWSSPLHF. DNA of the CDR3: TGTGCCAGCCTGAGACAGGGGTATTGGAGTTCACCCCTCCACTTT.